These 5 T cell receptor beta chains came from one sample sequenced in a study of T cell changes during pregnancy in multiple sclerosis (dated by TCRdb to between 2018 and 2021). Library prep was done by the immunoSEQ multiplex PCR assay. Held by TCRdb, this immuneACCESS table contains in-frame sequences only and omits some clones. Under half of the omission traces to an unresolved V gene where checked; the cause of the rest is unknown. Counted in this sample were approximately 70,000 clones; roughly 94% of them appeared once. Together, the top ten hold approximately 1.4% of the sample. This sample comprised peripheral blood, obtained in the second trimester of pregnancy. Receptors were obtained from a female donor in good health, enrolled as a control in a pregnancy study.

This sequence joins TRBV19 and TRBJ1-1; D unclear. The CDR3 spans 16 residues. V lost 7 bases and J lost 1, with 19 bases in between. Germline CDR1 reads LNHDA; CDR2 reads SQIVND (reference sequence). CDR3 coding DNA: TGTGCCAGTACCTCAAGGAGCCGGGGTAAGAACACTGAAGCTTTCTTT. Its protein is CASTSRSRGKNTEAFF.

The V and J genes are TRBV10-2 and TRBJ2-3, with D maybe TRBD2 (7 bases). The V gene's germline CDR1 is WSHSY and CDR2 SAAADI. V was shortened by 0 bases and J by 6 bases, with 10 bases between the two germline ends. CDR3 length: 14 residues. For the CDR3, the DNA is TGCGCCAGCAGTGAGTCTGGGGGGGGCGATACGCAGTATTTT. Translating it yields CASSESGGGDTQYF.

J is TRBJ2-7 and V is TRBV7-2, with 9 bases fitting TRBD2. CDR3 size: 12 residues. V was clipped by 5 bases and J by 5 bases; unmatched bases: 1. CDR1 is SGHTA, CDR2 FQGNSA, per germline. The CDR3 nucleotides read TGTGCCAGCAGCAGACTAGCGGACGAGCAGTACTTC. It is translated as CASSRLADEQYF.

The gene calls are TRBV5-1 and TRBJ2-1; 9 nucleotides align to TRBD2. Looked up from germline, CDR1 is SGHRS and CDR2 is YFSETQ. The CDR3 is made up of 14 amino acids. The V segment lost 4 bases and the J segment 6 bases; nucleotides outside the gene matches: 5. CDR3 sequence reads: CASSAGLAINEQFF. The DNA for the CDR3 is TGCGCCAGCAGCGCGGGACTAGCTATCAATGAGCAGTTCTTC.

The chain joins TRBV30 to TRBJ1-2; D not certain. The length of the CDR3 is 13 residues. Looked up from germline, CDR1 is GTSNPN and CDR2 is SVGIG (reference sequence). The ends were cut back, 8 bases at V and 2 bases at J, with 15 bases in the middle. CDR3 sequence (DNA): TGTGCCCGAGATAACCGGGAAAACTATGGCTACACCTTC. Translation gives CARDNRENYGYTF. Together with reference TRBV30 and TRBJ1-2, the CDR3 gives the full variable domain: SQTIHQWPATLVQPVGSPLSLECTVEGTSNPNLYWYRQAAGRGLQLLFYSVGIGQISSEVPQNLSASRPQDRQFILSSKKLLLSDSGFYLCARDNRENYGYTFGSGTRLTVV.